This entry lists 13 T cell receptor beta chains sequenced from one sample in a study of OX40 agonist ivuxolimab in advanced cancers. Measured with immunoSEQ multiplex PCR; TCRdb has only the in-frame clones, and not every one. The table records tens of thousands of clones, around 84% of them present only once. The sample here was CD4+ or CD8+ T cells sorted from blood, taken in a trial of the OX40 agonist ivuxolimab. Receptors originate from an adult with an advanced solid tumor such as melanoma, head and neck, liver or kidney cancer.

This chain links TRBV28 with TRBJ2-7; 11 bases match TRBD2. This CDR3 region has 17 residues. Trimming cost V 7 bases and J 0 bases; bases outside gene matches: 11. Per the germline V gene, CDR1 is MDHEN and CDR2 is SYDVKM. CDR3 sequence: CASIPKGLAANSYEQYF. The CDR3 DNA follows: TGTGCCAGCATCCCGAAGGGACTAGCGGCCAACTCCTACGAGCAGTACTTC.

This rearrangement joins TRBV28 to TRBJ2-2, with D uncertain. The CDR3 covers 14 residues. V lost 3 bases and J lost 1, with 6 bases in between. Germline assignment: CDR1 MDHEN and CDR2 SYDVKM. DNA of the CDR3: TGTGCCAGCAGTTTCGTAAGGAACACCGGGGAGCTGTTTTTT. Residues: CASSFVRNTGELFF.

The J gene is TRBJ1-5, the V gene TRBV7-9; D remains ambiguous. Deletions cut 4 bases from V and 4 bases from J, with 5 bases between. Germline CDR1 is SEHNR and CDR2 is FQNEAQ (reference sequence). The CDR3 loop spans 12 amino acids. The chain's CDR3 is CASSSQNQPQHF. CDR3 DNA: TGTGCCAGCAGCTCCCAAAATCAGCCCCAGCATTTT.

This chain links TRBV7-9 with TRBJ1-1, with 7 bases identical to TRBD1. CDR3 length: 16 residues. The V gene's germline CDR1 is SEHNR and CDR2 FQNEAQ (reference sequence). Trimming at V came to 5 bases and at J to 1 base, leaving 10 bases not matched to a gene. CDR3: CASSPDRAVRNTEAFF. The CDR3 DNA sequence: TGTGCCAGCAGCCCCGACAGGGCCGTTAGGAACACTGAAGCTTTCTTT.

The chain recombines TRBV28 with TRBJ2-7; unclear D gene. The CDR3 has 12 residues. Per germline, CDR1 MDHEN and CDR2 SYDVKM. The V and J ends lost 3 bases and 6 bases respectively, with 9 bases between them. CDR3 protein: CASSFRGGEQYF. The CDR3 coding sequence is TGTGCCAGCAGTTTCAGAGGTGGCGAGCAGTACTTC.

This rearrangement joins TRBV7-3 to TRBJ2-5, with 12 bases matching TRBD2. In germline, CDR1 is SGHTA, CDR2 FQGTGA. This CDR3 has 14 amino acids. J gave up 5 bases and V 6 bases, and 4 bases lay outside the gene matches. This chain's CDR3 is CASRSGTSGETQYF. Here the CDR3 DNA reads TGTGCCAGCAGGTCCGGGACTAGCGGGGAGACCCAGTACTTC. Combining the CDR3 with reference TRBV7-3 and TRBJ2-5 gives the whole variable domain GAGVSQTPSNKVTEKGKYVELRCDPISGHTALYWYRQSLGQGPEFLIYFQGTGAADDSGLPNDRFFAVRPEGSVSTLKIQRTERGDSAVYLCASRSGTSGETQYFGPGTRLLVL.

J is TRBJ2-7 and V is TRBV28; the D gene is possibly TRBD1 (5 bases). Trimming removed 6 bases from V and 3 bases from J, with 18 bases in between. This CDR3 region has 15 residues. Per germline, CDR1 MDHEN and CDR2 SYDVKM. The CDR3 reads CASREATALSYEQYF. The CDR3 DNA reads TGTGCCAGCAGAGAAGCGACAGCACTAAGCTACGAGCAGTACTTC.

The chain links TRBV6-6 to TRBJ1-1; D uncertain. Trimming shortened V by 4 bases and J by 4 bases, and 13 bases separated the two germline ends. The CDR3 totals 14 residues. From germline, CDR1 is MNHNY and CDR2 SVGAGI (reference sequence). CDR3 bases: TGTGCCAGCAGTTCCACAGCGAGTGGCACTGAAGCTTTCTTT. Translated, it gives CASSSTASGTEAFF.

The chain recombines TRBV30 with TRBJ1-2, with D possibly TRBD1 on 5 matching bases. CDR3 length: 14 amino acids. Per the germline V gene, CDR1 is GTSNPN and CDR2 is SVGIG (reference sequence). V was shortened by 0 bases and J by 5 bases, with 13 bases between the two germline ends. CDR3 sequence reads: CAWSVSQAPYGYTF. In nucleotides, the CDR3 is TGTGCCTGGAGTGTCTCACAGGCGCCATATGGCTACACCTTC.

The table lists this clone with a count of one. The CDR3 is CATSREAIQETQYF. CDR3 DNA sequence: TGTGCCACCAGCAGGGAGGCCATACAAGAGACCCAGTACTTC. The rearrangement uses TRBV15 and TRBJ2-5; D might be TRBD2 (5 bases). CDR1 is LNHNV, CDR2 YYDKDF, per germline (reference sequence). This CDR3 comprises 14 residues. Between the trimmed V and J ends, which lost 3 bases and 2 bases, there was a span of 10 bases.

The chain combines TRBV11-2 with TRBJ1-3, with unresolved D. Germline V gives CDR1 SGHAT, CDR2 FQNNGV. V lost 5 bases and J 2 bases, leaving 4 bases between the germline ends. This CDR3 spans 12 amino acids. Here the CDR3 reads CASSRTGNTIYF. The CDR3 bases are TGTGCCAGCAGCCGGACTGGAAACACCATATATTTT. The full variable domain, in which reference TRBV11-2 and TRBJ1-3 provide the parts outside the CDR3, is EAGVAQSPRYKIIEKRQSVAFWCNPISGHATLYWYQQILGQGPKLLIQFQNNGVVDDSQLPKDRFSAERLKGVDSTLKIQPAKLEDSAVYLCASSRTGNTIYFGEGSWLTVV.

The V call is TRBV7-6, the J call TRBJ2-3; D not certain. V was cut by 1 base and J by 2 bases, with 10 bases left in between. The germline V gene has CDR1 SGHVS and CDR2 FNYEAQ. This CDR3 has 15 amino acids. This chain's CDR3 is CASSLERGYTDTQYF. Here the CDR3 DNA reads TGTGCCAGCAGCTTAGAACGAGGATACACAGATACGCAGTATTTT.

The chain employs TRBV11-2 and TRBJ2-5; TRBD2 is a possible D gene (6 bases). Per the germline V gene, CDR1 is SGHAT and CDR2 is FQNNGV. Trimming left V 5 bases short and J 3 bases short, with 16 bases between. The CDR3 consists of 15 residues. The CDR3 loop is CASSRTTPGKETQYF. The CDR3 DNA sequence: TGTGCCAGCAGCCGGACTACCCCGGGAAAAGAGACCCAGTACTTC.